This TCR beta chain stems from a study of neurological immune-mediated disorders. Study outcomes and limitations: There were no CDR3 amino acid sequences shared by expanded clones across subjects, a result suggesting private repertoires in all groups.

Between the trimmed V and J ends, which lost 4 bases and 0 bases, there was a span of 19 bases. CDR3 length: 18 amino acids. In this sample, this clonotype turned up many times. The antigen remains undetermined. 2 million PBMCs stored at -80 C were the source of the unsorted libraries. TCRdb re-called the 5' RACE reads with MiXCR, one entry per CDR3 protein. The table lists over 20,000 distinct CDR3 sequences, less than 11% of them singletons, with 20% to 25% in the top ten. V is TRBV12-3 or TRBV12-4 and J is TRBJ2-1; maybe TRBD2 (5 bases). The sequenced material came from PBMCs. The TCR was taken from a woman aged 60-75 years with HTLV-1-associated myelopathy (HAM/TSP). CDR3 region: CASSSNPKGVFSYNEQFF. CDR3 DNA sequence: TGTGCCAGCAGTTCAAACCCTAAGGGAGTATTCTCCTACAATGAGCAGTTCTTC.